The TCR beta chain under discussion was sequenced for a study of control samples from healthy donors and cancer patients. Only in-frame clones appear in the TCRdb table, and some are missing; sequencing was by immunoSEQ multiplex PCR. The table includes 130,000 or so clones, approximately 89% detected once. CDR1 is LNHDA and CDR2 is SQIVND in the germline V gene (reference sequence). The V end was cut by 7 bases, the J end by 0 bases, with 13 bases between. This CDR3 region has 15 residues. This sequence originates from a man in his fifties or sixties in good health. V gene TRBV19 combines with J gene TRBJ1-5; no reliable D call. The sample taken for sequencing was blood. This chain's CDR3 is CASKTSSYSNQPQHF. The CDR3 nucleotides read TGTGCCAGTAAAACCAGCTCTTATAGCAATCAGCCCCAGCATTTT.